The rows below give T cell receptor beta chains drawn from one sample of a study of siplizumab effects on memory and regulatory T cells. Sequenced by immunoSEQ multiplex PCR; TCRdb stores in-frame clones only, minus some. This table has fewer than 120,000 clones, around 90% appearing once. Sequencing used CD4+ T cells sorted from blood. The source is a human donor in good health. Both conserved end residues are part of each CDR3. Fields, in order: clone size, V gene, D gene, J gene, CDR3 protein, CDR3 DNA. A D gene is named only where the DNA matches it firmly. The size entry is marked missing in some rows and otherwise reads once, few, many or a size class.

NA,TRBV29-1,TRBD2,TRBJ2-1,CSVLAGRGLAGRDEQFF,TGCAGCGTTTTGGCGGGTCGGGGACTAGCTGGAAGGGATGAGCAGTTCTTC
NA,TRBV7-9,NA,TRBJ2-2,CASSASRSKQGTGELFF,TGTGCCAGCAGCGCCAGCCGGTCAAAACAGGGCACCGGGGAGCTGTTTTTT
NA,TRBV21-1,NA,TRBJ1-1,CASSKRNQGGDTEAFF,TGTGCCAGCAGCAAAAGGAACCAGGGTGGCGACACTGAAGCTTTCTTT
NA,TRBV14,NA,TRBJ2-2,CASSQRDLLSYTGELFF,TGTGCCAGCAGCCAACGGGATTTATTATCGTACACCGGGGAGCTGTTTTTT
NA,TRBV2,NA,TRBJ1-2,CASSAPGVQIYGYTF,TGTGCCAGCAGTGCTCCAGGGGTTCAAATCTATGGCTACACCTTC
NA,TRBV7-2,TRBD1,TRBJ1-1,CASSQNRGARKTEAFF,TGTGCCAGCAGCCAAAACAGGGGAGCGCGGAAAACTGAAGCTTTCTTT
NA,TRBV5-4,NA,TRBJ2-1,CASSLDWGNYNEQFF,TGTGCCAGCAGCTTGGATTGGGGGAATTACAATGAGCAGTTCTTC
few,TRBV5-1,TRBD2,TRBJ2-7,CASSLGAGAREQYF,TGCGCCAGCAGCTTGGGAGCGGGAGCCAGAGAGCAGTACTTC
NA,TRBV11-2,NA,TRBJ2-5,CASSSGLQETQYF,TGTGCCAGCAGCTCCGGACTACAAGAGACCCAGTACTTC
NA,TRBV5-8,NA,TRBJ2-7,CASSFAGLSREQYF,TGTGCCAGCAGCTTCGCCGGCCTCTCCCGCGAGCAGTACTTC
NA,TRBV6-5,NA,TRBJ2-2,CASSYGQDTGELFF,TGTGCCAGCAGTTACGGGCAGGACACCGGGGAGCTGTTTTTT
NA,TRBV29-1,TRBD1,TRBJ2-7,CSVETGQAEQYF,TGCAGCGTGGAGACAGGGCAAGCCGAGCAGTACTTC
NA,TRBV10-2,NA,TRBJ1-5,CASTTSGGDIQHF,TGCGCCAGCACTACCTCGGGGGGGGACATCCAGCATTTT
NA,TRBV6-1,TRBD1,TRBJ1-1,CASSVLGGYTEAFF,TGTGCCAGCAGTGTTTTAGGGGGCTACACTGAAGCTTTCTTT
NA,TRBV18,TRBD1,TRBJ1-2,CASSSWDSFLDYGYTF,TGTGCCAGCTCATCTTGGGACAGCTTTCTGGACTATGGCTACACCTTC
NA,TRBV19,NA,TRBJ2-2,CASSIDLRGYGSANTGELFF,TGTGCCAGTAGTATAGATCTAAGGGGCTATGGGTCAGCGAACACCGGGGAGCTGTTTTTT
NA,TRBV7-2,NA,TRBJ1-3,CASSLSGGNTIYF,TGTGCCAGCAGCCTTTCAGGTGGAAACACCATATATTTT
NA,TRBV11-3,NA,TRBJ2-1,CASSRGAGEEQFF,TGTGCCAGCAGCAGGGGGGCAGGGGAGGAGCAGTTCTTC
NA,TRBV9,NA,TRBJ1-2,CASSPRDARYGYTF,TGTGCCAGCAGCCCTAGGGACGCCCGCTATGGCTACACCTTC
NA,TRBV18,TRBD1,TRBJ2-3,CASSPRTGGIDTQYF,TGTGCCAGCTCACCTCGGACAGGGGGTATAGATACGCAGTATTTT
NA,TRBV6-5,TRBD1,TRBJ2-3,CASGAGTGTDTQYF,TGTGCCAGCGGGGCCGGGACAGGCACAGATACGCAGTATTTT
many,TRBV19,NA,TRBJ2-7,CASEPGPGNQQYF,TGTGCCAGCGAGCCGGGACCGGGTAACCAGCAGTACTTC